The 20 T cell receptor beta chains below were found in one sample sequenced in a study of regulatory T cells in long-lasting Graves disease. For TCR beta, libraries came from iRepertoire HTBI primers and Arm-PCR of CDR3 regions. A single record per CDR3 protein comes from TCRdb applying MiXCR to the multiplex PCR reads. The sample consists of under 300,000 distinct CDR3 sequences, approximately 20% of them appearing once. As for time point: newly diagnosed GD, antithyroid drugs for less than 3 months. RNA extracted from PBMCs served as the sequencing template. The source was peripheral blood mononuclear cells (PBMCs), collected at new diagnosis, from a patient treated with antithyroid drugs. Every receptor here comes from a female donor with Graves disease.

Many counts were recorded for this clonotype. CDR3 sequence: CSARGLGTVDGYTF. The CDR3 DNA sequence: TGCAGTGCTAGAGGACTCGGGACAGTCGATGGCTACACCTTC. The V gene is TRBV20-1, the J gene TRBJ1-2; 7 nucleotides match TRBD1. The V gene's germline CDR1 is DFQATT and CDR2 SNEGSKA (reference sequence). Unmatched junction bases numbered 8, after V lost 1 base and J lost 6 bases. This CDR3 is 14 amino acids long.

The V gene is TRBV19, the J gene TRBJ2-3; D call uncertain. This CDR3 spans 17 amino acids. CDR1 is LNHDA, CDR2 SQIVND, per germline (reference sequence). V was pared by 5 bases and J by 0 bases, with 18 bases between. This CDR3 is CASSPRTALSSTDTQYF. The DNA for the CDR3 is TGTGCCAGTAGTCCTCGGACCGCCCTATCTAGCACAGATACGCAGTATTTT.

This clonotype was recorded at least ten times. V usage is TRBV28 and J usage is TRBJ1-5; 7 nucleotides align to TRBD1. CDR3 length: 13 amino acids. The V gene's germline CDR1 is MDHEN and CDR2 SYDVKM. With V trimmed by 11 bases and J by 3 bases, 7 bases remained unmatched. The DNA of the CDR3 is TGTGCCGTCAGAGGACAGGTCAATCAGCCCCAGCATTTT. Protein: CAVRGQVNQPQHF.

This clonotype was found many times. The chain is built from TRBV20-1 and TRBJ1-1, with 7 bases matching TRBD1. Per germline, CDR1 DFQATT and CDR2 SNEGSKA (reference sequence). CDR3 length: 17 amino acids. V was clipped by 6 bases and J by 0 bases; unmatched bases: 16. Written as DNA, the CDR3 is TGCAGTGCACCAACAGGGGAGGCCTCGCAAATGAACACTGAAGCTTTCTTT. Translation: CSAPTGEASQMNTEAFF.

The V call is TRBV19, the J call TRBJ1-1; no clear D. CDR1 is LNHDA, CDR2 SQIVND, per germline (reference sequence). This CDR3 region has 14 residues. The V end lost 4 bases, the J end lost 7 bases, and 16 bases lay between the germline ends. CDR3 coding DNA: TGTGCCAGTAGTAAGGCCGGACTAATAAATGAAGCTTTCTTT. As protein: CASSKAGLINEAFF.

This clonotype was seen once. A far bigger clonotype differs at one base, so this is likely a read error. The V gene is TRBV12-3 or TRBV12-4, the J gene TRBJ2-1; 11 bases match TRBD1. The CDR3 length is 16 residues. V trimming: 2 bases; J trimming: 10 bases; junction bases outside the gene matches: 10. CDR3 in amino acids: CASSLNRDRGYHEQFF. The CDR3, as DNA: TGTGCCAGCAGTTTAAACCGGGACAGGGGGTACCACGAGCAGTTCTTC.

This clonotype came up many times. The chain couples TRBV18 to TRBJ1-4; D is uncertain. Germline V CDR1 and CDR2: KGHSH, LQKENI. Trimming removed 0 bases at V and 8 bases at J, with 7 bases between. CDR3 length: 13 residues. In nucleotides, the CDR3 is TGTGCCAGCTCACCACCGGTCCGGGAAAAACTGTTTTTT. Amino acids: CASSPPVREKLFF.

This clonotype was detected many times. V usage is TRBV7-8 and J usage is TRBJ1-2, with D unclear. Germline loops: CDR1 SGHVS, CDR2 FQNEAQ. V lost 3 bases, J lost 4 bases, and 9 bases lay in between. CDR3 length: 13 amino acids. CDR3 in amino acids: CASSFETTYGYTF. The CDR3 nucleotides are TGTGCCAGCAGCTTTGAGACAACCTATGGCTACACCTTC. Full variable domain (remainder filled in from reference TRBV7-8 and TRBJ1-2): GAGVSQSPRYKVAKRGQDVALRCDPISGHVSLFWYQQALGQGPEFLTYFQNEAQLDKSGLPSDRFFAERPEGSVSTLKIQRTQQEDSAVYLCASSFETTYGYTFGSGTRLTVV.

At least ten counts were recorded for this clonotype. As DNA, the CDR3 is TGTGCCAGCAGCTTAGGAGGGGGCTTAACTAGCGTCGATGAGCAGTTCTTC. Translated, it gives CASSLGGGLTSVDEQFF. This sequence joins TRBV7-9 and TRBJ2-1; D possibly uses TRBD1 or TRBD2 (7 bases each). Germline V lookup: CDR1 SEHNR, CDR2 FQNEAQ (reference sequence). Trimming stripped 1 base from V and 8 bases from J, with 21 bases between. The CDR3 totals 17 residues.

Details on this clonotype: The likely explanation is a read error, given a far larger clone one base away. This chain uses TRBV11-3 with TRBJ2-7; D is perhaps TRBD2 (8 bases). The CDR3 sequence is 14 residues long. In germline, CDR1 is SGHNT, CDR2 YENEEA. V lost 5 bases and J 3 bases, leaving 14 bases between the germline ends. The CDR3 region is CASSPGGLGYEQYF. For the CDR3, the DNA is TGTGCCAGCAGCCCAGGGGGACTAGGCTACGAGCAGTACTTC. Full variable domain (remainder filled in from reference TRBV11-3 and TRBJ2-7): EAGVVQSPRYKIIEKKQPVAFWCNPISGHNTLYWYLQNLGQGPELLIRYENEEAVDDSQLPKDRFSAERLKGVDSTLKIQPAELGDSAVYLCASSPGGLGYEQYFGPGTRLTVT.

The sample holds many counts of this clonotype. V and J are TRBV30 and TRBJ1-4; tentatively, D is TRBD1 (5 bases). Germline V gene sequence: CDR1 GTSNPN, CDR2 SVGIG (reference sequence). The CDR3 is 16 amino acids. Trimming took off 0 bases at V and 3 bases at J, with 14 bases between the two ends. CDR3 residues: CAWSVLFGAANEKLFF. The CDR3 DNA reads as TGTGCCTGGAGTGTACTCTTCGGGGCGGCTAATGAAAAACTGTTTTTT.

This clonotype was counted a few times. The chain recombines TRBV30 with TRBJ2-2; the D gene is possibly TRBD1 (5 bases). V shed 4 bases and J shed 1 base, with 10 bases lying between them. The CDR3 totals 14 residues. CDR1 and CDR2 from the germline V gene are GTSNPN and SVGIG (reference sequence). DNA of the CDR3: TGTGCCTGGAAACTCACAGGGAACACCGGGGAGCTGTTTTTT. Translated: CAWKLTGNTGELFF.

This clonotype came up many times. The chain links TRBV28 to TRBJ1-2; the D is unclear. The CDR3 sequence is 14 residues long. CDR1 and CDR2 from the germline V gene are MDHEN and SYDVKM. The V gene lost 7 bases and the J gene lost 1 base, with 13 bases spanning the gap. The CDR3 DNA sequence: TGTGCCAGCACCACTACAGCGGATAACTATGGCTACACCTTC. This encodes CASTTTADNYGYTF.

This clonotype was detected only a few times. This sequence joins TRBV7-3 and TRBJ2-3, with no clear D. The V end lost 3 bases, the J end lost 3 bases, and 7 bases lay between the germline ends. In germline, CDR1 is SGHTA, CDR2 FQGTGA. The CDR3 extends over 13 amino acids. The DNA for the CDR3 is TGTGCCAGCAGCTTTACTAAGACAGATACGCAGTATTTT. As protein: CASSFTKTDTQYF. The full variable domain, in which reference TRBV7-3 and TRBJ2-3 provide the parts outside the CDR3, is GAGVSQTPSNKVTEKGKYVELRCDPISGHTALYWYRQSLGQGPEFLIYFQGTGAADDSGLPNDRFFAVRPEGSVSTLKIQRTERGDSAVYLCASSFTKTDTQYFGPGTRLTVL.

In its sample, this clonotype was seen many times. The CDR3 coding sequence is TGCAGTGCTCCAAGGGGGACAGGGGGCGCACCTATGGAGACCCAGTACTTC. Translating gives CSAPRGTGGAPMETQYF. The rearrangement links TRBV20-1 to TRBJ2-5; the match to TRBD1 covers 12 bases. Germline CDR1 reads DFQATT; CDR2 reads SNEGSKA (reference sequence). The V gene end was trimmed by 5 bases and the J gene end by 5 bases; junction bases not matched to a gene: 15. The CDR3 contains 17 residues.

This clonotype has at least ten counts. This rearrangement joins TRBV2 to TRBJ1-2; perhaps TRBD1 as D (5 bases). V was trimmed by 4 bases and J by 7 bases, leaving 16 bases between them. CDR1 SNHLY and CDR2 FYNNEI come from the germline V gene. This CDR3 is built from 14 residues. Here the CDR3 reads CASSVSGGGSGYTF. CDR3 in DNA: TGTGCCAGCAGTGTCAGCGGGGGGGGATCTGGCTACACCTTC.

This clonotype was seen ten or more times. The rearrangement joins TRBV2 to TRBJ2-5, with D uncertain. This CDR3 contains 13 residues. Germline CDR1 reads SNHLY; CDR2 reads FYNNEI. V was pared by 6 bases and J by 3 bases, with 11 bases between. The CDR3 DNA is TGTGCCAGCAGCGGTGACAAGAAAGAGACCCAGTACTTC. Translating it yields CASSGDKKETQYF. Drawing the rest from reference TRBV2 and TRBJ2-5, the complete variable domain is EPEVTQTPSHQVTQMGQEVILRCVPISNHLYFYWYRQILGQKVEFLVSFYNNEISEKSEIFDDQFSVERPDGSNFTLKIRSTKLEDSAMYFCASSGDKKETQYFGPGTRLLVL.

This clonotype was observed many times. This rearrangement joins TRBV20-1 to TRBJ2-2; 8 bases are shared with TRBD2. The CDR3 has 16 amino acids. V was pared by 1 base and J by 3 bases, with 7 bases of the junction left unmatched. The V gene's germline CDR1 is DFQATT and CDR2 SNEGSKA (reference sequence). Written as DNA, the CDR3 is TGCAGTGCTAGAGCCCCACTAGCGGACCACACCGGGGAGCTGTTTTTT. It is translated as CSARAPLADHTGELFF.

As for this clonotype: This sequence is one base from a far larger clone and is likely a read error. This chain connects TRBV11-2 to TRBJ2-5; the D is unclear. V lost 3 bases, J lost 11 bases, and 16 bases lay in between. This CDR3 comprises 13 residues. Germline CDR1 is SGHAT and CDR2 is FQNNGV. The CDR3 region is CASSFVEGNEQYF. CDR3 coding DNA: TGTGCCAGCAGCTTCGTTGAAGGGAATGAGCAGTACTTC.

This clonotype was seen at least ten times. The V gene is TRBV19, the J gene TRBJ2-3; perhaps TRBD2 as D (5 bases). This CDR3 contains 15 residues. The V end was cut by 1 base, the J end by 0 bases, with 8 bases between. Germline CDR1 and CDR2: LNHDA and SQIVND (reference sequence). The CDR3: CASSIGLLSTDTQYF. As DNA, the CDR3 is TGTGCCAGTAGTATAGGACTACTTAGCACAGATACGCAGTATTTT.